This TCR beta chain originates from a study of vaccination and CD4 T cells after COVID-19. A note on this clonotype: Antigen unknown.

Treatment: approximately nine-day PBMC culture with coronavirus spike peptide pools or control peptides (ViraFEST assay). Cultured CD4+ T cell DNA was sequenced using the Oncomine TCR Beta short-read assay. Genomic DNA was isolated from CD4+ T cells that had been cultured. TCRdb itself ran the PCR reads through MiXCR, one entry per CDR3 protein. Of around 15,000 distinct CDR3 sequences in the sample, roughly 76% were seen once. V shed 4 bases and J 5 bases; nucleotides not matched to a gene: 0. Germline V lookup: CDR1 SQVTM, CDR2 ANQGSEA. The CDR3 sequence is 12 residues long. V is TRBV29-1 and J is TRBJ1-5, with 9 bases aligning to TRBD1. The origin of this receptor is a human donor who had recovered from COVID-19. The sequencing input was CD4+ T cells from blood, cultured in vitro. Here the CDR3 reads CSVGTGDQPQHF. In nucleotides, the CDR3 is TGCAGCGTTGGGACAGGGGATCAGCCCCAGCATTTT.